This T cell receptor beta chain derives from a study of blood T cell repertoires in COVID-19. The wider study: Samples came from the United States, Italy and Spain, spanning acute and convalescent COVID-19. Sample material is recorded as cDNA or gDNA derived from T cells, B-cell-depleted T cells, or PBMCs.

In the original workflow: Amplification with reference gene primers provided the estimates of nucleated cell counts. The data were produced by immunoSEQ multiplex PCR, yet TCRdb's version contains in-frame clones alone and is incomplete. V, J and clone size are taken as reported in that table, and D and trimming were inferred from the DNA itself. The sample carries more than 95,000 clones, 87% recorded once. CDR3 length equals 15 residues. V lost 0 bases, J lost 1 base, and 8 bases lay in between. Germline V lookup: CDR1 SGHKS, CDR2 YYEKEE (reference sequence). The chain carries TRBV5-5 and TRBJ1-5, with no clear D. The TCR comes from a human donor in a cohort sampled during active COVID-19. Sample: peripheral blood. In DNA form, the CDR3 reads TGTGCCAGCAGCTTGGGAAGCAGGAGCAATCAGCCCCAGCATTTT. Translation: CASSLGSRSNQPQHF.